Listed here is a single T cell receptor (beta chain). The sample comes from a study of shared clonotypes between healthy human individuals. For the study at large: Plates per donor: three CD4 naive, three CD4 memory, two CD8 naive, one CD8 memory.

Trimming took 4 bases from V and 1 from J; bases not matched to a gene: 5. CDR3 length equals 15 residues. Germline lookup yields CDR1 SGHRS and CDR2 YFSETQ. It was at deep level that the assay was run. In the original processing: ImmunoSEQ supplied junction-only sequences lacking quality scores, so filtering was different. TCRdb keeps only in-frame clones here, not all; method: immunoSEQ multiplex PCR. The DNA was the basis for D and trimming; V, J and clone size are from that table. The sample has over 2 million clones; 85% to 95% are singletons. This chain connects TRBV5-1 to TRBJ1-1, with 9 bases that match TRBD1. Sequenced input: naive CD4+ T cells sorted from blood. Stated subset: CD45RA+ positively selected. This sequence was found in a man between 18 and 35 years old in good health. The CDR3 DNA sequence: TGCGCCAGCAGCGAAACAGGGGGCCCGAACACTGAAGCTTTCTTT. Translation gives CASSETGGPNTEAFF. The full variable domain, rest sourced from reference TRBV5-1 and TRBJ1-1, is KAGVTQTPRYLIKTRGQQVTLSCSPISGHRSVSWYQQTPGQGLQFLFEYFSETQRNKGNFPGRFSGRQFSNSRSEMNVSTLELGDSALYLCASSETGGPNTEAFFGQGTRLTVV.